Listed below are T cell receptor beta chains from one sample, sequenced in a study of PD-L1 blockade in urothelial cancer. Only in-frame clones appear in the TCRdb table, and some are missing; sequencing was by immunoSEQ multiplex PCR. The table lists some 54,000 clones, nearly 85% of them singletons. The source material was PBMCs, sampled around atezolizumab (anti-PD-L1) treatment. Receptors were obtained from a man aged 40-49 years with urothelial cancer. Each CDR3 is given with its conserved first and last residue. The D gene is left open where the match is weak. A row's size may be missing; if present it is once, few, many or a size class.

length,V,size,D,J,DNA,CDR3
15,TRBV15,-,-,TRBJ2-4,TGTGCCACCAGCAGGTATGGTGCCGAGCTAAACATTCAGTACTTC,CATSRYGAELNIQYF
12,TRBV10-3,few,-,TRBJ1-1,TGTGCCATCTCCCGAGAGGAAACTGAAGCTTTCTTT,CAISREETEAFF
15,TRBV6-1,-,TRBD1,TRBJ1-2,TGTGCCAGCAGTGAAGGCGGACAGGGCATTTATGGCTACACCTTC,CASSEGGQGIYGYTF
14,TRBV5-1,-,-,TRBJ2-1,TGCGCCAGCAGCTTGGAAAGCCCGCGGGATGAGCAGTTCTTC,CASSLESPRDEQFF
14,TRBV27,-,-,TRBJ2-7,TGTGCCAGCAGTTTCGGCGGAGGGACCTACGAGCAGTACTTC,CASSFGGGTYEQYF
15,TRBV28,-,TRBD1,TRBJ1-4,TGTGCCAGCAGTTACCCAGGGGGCGTAAGGAAAAAACTGTTTTTT,CASSYPGGVRKKLFF
13,TRBV6-4,-,-,TRBJ2-3,TGTGCCAGCAGTTTGGACAGCGAAGATACGCAGTATTTT,CASSLDSEDTQYF
14,TRBV11-2,once,-,TRBJ2-1,TGTGCCAGCAGCCATCAACGACAGAACAATGAGCAGTTCTTC,CASSHQRQNNEQFF
19,TRBV28,few,TRBD2,TRBJ2-4,TGTGCCAGCAGTTTTCATTTCGGCGGGGGGGCCCAAGCCAAAAACATTCAGTACTTC,CASSFHFGGGAQAKNIQYF
12,TRBV29-1,-,TRBD1,TRBJ2-7,TGCAGCGTTGCGGGACAGGGGGTCGAGCAGTACTTC,CSVAGQGVEQYF
13,TRBV6-5,-,-,TRBJ2-5,TGTGCCAGCAGCCCCGGGGTTCAAGAGACCCAGTACTTC,CASSPGVQETQYF
15,TRBV5-4,-,-,TRBJ2-7,TGTGCCAGCAGCTCCCCAGGGCCCCAGGCCTACGAGCAGTACTTC,CASSSPGPQAYEQYF
14,TRBV6-6,-,TRBD1,TRBJ2-3,TGTGCCAGCAGTCAGGACAGGGTGGAGGGTACGCAGTATTTT,CASSQDRVEGTQYF
17,TRBV5-5,-,-,TRBJ2-2,TGTGCCAGCAGCCCTAGGTTGGGGGCTACTAACACCGGGGAGCTGTTTTTT,CASSPRLGATNTGELFF
15,TRBV4-3,-,-,TRBJ1-2,TGCGCCAGCAGCCAAGTAGTTAGGTCAGCGTATGGCTACACCTTC,CASSQVVRSAYGYTF
14,TRBV2,-,TRBD1,TRBJ1-2,TGTGCCAGCAGTGTAGGGGGCCCGAACTATGGCTACACCTTC,CASSVGGPNYGYTF
15,TRBV27,-,-,TRBJ1-5,TGTGCCAGCAGCCCTTGGACAGTATCGAATCAGCCCCAGCATTTT,CASSPWTVSNQPQHF
16,TRBV19,-,-,TRBJ2-7,TGTGCCAGTAGTAGCGGACTAGGCACCGCAGGGGCCGAGCAGTACTTC,CASSSGLGTAGAEQYF
16,TRBV7-2,-,TRBD1,TRBJ2-3,TGTGCCAGCAGTAAAAAGAACAGGGGTAACTCAGATACGCAGTATTTT,CASSKKNRGNSDTQYF
18,TRBV15,-,-,TRBJ2-2,TGTGCCACCAGCAGAGATCCCAACGACAGCCTGGGGACCGGGGAGCTGTTTTTT,CATSRDPNDSLGTGELFF
14,TRBV30,-,-,TRBJ2-5,TGTGCCTGGAATAAACAGGGTCGGGGCGAGACCCAGTACTTC,CAWNKQGRGETQYF
15,TRBV4-1,-,-,TRBJ2-5,TGCGCCAGCAGCCGCGGCCCCTCCTGGCGGGAGACCCAGTACTTC,CASSRGPSWRETQYF
16,TRBV28,-,TRBD2,TRBJ2-2,TGTGCCAGCACCCCGTCGGGGACTAGCGATACCGGGGAGCTGTTTTTT,CASTPSGTSDTGELFF
14,TRBV9,-,-,TRBJ1-1,TGTGCCAGCAGCGTAGATGGGGGGGTGGGTGAAGCTTTCTTT,CASSVDGGVGEAFF
18,TRBV27,-,-,TRBJ2-7,TGTGCCAGCAGTTTCCTGAGTGCGGGGGCTATATCCTCCTACGAGCAGTACTTC,CASSFLSAGAISSYEQYF
15,TRBV28,-,TRBD2,TRBJ2-3,TGTGCCAGCAGCCCCCCTAGCGGACTCACAGATACGCAGTATTTT,CASSPPSGLTDTQYF